A single sample is the source of the 2 T cell receptor beta chains below, sequenced in a study of tumor-infiltrating lymphocytes in localized non-small cell lung cancer. Generated by immunoSEQ multiplex PCR, the TCRdb table keeps only in-frame clones and is missing some. The sample contains some 12,000 clones, 65% to 90% of which appear only once. Sequenced input: uninvolved lung tissue not adjacent to the tumor. Receptors originate from a human donor with non-small cell lung cancer.

The V gene is TRBV5-1, the J gene TRBJ1-4, with TRBD1 matching over 11 bases. The length of the CDR3 is 15 residues. Germline V gives CDR1 SGHRS, CDR2 YFSETQ. The junction had 4 bases not matched to a gene; V was cut back by 3 bases and J by 6 bases. CDR3 region: CASSSRTGGDEKLFF. CDR3 nucleotide sequence: TGCGCCAGCAGCTCCCGGACAGGGGGCGATGAAAAACTGTTTTTT.

The chain links TRBV10-2 to TRBJ1-4, with D possibly matching TRBD1 (6 bases). In germline, CDR1 is WSHSY, CDR2 SAAADI. The length of the CDR3 is 13 residues. With 5 bases removed from V and 8 bases from J, the gap between germline ends came to 12 bases. The CDR3 nucleotides are TGCGCCAGCAGTAGGGGGGGAAGCGAAAAACTGTTTTTT. Its translation: CASSRGGSEKLFF.